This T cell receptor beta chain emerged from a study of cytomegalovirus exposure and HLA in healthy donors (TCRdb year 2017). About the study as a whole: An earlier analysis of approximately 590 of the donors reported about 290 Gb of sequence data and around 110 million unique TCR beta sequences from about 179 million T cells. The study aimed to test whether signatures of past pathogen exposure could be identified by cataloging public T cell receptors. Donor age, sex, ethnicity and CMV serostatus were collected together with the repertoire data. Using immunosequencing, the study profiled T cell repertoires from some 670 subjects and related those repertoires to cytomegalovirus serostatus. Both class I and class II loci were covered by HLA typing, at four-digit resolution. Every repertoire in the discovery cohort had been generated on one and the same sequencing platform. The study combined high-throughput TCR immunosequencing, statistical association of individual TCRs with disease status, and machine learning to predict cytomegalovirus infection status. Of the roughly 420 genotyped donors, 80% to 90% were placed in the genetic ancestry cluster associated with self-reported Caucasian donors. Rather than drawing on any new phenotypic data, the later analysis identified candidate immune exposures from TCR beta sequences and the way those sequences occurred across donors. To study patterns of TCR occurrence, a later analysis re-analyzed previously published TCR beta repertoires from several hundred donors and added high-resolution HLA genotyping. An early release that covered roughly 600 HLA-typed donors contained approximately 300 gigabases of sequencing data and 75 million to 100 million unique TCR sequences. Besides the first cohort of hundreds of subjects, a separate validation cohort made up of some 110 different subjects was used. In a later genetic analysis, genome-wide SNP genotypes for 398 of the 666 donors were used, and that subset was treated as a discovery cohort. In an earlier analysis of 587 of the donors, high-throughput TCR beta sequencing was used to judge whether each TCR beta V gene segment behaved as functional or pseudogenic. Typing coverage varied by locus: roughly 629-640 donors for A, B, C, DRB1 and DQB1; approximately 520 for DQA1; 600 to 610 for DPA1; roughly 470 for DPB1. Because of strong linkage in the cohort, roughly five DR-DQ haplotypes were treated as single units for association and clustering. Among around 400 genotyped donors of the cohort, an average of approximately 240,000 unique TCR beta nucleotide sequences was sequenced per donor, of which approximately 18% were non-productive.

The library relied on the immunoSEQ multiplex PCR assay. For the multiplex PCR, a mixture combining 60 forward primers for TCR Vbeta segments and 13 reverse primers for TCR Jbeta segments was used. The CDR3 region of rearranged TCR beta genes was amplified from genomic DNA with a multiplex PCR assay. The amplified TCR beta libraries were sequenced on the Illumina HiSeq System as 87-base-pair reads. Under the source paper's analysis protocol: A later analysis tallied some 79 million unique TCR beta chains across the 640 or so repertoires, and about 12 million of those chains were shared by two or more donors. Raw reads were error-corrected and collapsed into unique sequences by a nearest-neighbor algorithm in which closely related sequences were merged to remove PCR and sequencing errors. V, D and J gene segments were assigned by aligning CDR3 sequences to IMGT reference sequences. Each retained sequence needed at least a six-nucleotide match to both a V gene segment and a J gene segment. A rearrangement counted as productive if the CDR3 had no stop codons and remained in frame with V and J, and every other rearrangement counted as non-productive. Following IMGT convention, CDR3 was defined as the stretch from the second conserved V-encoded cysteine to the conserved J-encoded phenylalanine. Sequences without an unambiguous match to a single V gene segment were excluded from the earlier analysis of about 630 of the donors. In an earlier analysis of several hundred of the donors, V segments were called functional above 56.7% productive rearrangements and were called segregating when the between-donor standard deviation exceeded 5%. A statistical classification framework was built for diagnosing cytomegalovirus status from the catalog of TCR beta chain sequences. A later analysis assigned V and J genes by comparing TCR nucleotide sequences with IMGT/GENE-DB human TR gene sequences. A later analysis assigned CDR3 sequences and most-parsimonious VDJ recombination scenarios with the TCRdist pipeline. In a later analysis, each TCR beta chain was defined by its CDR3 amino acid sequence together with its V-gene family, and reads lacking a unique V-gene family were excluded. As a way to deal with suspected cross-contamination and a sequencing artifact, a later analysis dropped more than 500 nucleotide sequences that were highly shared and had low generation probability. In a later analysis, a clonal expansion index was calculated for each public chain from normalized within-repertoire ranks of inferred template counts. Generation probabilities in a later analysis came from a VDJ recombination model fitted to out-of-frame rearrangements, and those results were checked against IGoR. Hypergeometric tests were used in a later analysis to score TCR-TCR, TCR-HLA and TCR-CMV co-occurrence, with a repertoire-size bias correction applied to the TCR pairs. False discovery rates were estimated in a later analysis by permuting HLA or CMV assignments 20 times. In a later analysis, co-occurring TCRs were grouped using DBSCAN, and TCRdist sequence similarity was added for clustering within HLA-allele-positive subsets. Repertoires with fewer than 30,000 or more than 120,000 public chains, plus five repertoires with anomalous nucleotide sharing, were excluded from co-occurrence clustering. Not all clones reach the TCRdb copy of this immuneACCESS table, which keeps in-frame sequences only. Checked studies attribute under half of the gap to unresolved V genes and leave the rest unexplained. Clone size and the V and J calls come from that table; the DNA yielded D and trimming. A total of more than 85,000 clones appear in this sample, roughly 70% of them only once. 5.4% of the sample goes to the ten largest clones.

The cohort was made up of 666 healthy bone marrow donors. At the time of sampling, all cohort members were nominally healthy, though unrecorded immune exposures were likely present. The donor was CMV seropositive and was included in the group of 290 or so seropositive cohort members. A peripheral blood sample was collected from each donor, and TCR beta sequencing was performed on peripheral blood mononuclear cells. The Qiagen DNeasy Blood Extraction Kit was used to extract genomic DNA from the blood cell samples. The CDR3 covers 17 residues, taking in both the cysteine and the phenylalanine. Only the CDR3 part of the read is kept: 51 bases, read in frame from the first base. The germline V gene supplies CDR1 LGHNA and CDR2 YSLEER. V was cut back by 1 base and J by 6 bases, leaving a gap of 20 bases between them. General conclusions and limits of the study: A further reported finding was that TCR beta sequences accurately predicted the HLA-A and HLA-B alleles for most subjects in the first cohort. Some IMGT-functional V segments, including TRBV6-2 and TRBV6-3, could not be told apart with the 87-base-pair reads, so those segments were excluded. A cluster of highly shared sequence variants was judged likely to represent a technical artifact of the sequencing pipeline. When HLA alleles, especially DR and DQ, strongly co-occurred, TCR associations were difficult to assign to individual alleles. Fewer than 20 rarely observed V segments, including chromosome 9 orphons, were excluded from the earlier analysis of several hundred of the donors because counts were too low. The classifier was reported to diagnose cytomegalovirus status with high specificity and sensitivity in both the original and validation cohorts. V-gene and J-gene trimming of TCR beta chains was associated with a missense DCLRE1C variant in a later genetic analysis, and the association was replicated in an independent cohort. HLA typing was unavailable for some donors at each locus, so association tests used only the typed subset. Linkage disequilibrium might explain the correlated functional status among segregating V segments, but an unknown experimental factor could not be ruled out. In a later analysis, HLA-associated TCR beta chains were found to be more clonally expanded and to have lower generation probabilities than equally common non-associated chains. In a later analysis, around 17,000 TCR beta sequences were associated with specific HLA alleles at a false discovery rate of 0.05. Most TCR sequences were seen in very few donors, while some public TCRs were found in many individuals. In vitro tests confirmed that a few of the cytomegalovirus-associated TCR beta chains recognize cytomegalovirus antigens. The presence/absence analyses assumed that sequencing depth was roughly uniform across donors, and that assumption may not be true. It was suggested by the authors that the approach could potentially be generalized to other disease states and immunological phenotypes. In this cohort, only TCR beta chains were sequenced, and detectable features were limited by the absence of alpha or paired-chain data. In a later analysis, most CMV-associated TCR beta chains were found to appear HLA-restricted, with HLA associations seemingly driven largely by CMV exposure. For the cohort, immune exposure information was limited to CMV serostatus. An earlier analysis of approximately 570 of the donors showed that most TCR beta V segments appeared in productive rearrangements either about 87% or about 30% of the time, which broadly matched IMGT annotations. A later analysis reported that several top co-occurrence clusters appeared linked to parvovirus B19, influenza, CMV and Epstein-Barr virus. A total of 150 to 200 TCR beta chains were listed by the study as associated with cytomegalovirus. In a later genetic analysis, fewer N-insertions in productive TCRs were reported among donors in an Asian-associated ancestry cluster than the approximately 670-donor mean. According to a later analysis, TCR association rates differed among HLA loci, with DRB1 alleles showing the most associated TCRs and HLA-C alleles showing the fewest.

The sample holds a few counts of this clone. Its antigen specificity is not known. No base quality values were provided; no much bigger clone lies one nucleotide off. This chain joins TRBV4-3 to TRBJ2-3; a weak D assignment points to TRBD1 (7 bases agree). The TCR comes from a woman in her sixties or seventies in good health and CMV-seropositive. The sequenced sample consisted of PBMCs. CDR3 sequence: CASSQGLRGGGGDTQYF. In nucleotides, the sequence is TGCGCCAGCAGCCAAGGACTCCGTGGAGGGGGCGGGGATACGCAGTATTTT.